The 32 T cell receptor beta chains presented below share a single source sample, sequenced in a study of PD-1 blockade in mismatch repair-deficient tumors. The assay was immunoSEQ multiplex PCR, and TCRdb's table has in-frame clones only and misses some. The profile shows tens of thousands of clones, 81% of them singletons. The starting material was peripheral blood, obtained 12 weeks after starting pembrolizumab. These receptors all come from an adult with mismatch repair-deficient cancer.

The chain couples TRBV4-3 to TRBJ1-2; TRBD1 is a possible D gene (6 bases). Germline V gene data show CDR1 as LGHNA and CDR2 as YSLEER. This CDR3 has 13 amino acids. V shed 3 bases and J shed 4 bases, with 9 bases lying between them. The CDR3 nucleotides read TGCGCCAGCAGCCAGGACAGCCGCTATGGCTACACCTTC. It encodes CASSQDSRYGYTF.

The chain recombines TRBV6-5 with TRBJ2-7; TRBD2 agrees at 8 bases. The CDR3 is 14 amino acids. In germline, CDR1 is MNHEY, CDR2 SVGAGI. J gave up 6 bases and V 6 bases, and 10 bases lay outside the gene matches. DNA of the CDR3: TGTGCCAGCAGAAAGGGACTAGTGCCTCGCGAGCAGTACTTC. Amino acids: CASRKGLVPREQYF.

The CDR3 DNA sequence: TGCGCCAGCAGCCAACTGGGGCCGGGACTAGCGGGAGTCGCTGGGGCCAACGTCCTGACTTTC. Translating it yields CASSQLGPGLAGVAGANVLTF. V gene TRBV4-3 combines with J gene TRBJ2-6; 14 bases map to TRBD2. The CDR3 totals 21 residues. The ends lost 2 bases at V and 2 bases at J; junction bases unmatched: 11. Germline loops: CDR1 LGHNA, CDR2 YSLEER.

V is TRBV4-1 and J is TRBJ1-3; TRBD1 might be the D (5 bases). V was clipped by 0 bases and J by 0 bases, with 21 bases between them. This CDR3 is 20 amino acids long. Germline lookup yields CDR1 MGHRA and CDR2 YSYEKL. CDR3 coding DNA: TGCGCCAGCAGCCAAGATCCTCCGGCTTCCAAGGGGAACTCTGGAAACACCATATATTTT. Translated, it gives CASSQDPPASKGNSGNTIYF.

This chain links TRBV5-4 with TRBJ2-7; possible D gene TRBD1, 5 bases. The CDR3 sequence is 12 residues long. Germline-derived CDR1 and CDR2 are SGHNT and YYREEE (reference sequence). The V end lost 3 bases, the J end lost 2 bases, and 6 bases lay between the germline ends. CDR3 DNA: TGTGCCAGCAGCTCGGACACCTACGAGCAGTACTTC. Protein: CASSSDTYEQYF. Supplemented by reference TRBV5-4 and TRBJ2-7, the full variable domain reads ETGVTQSPTHLIKTRGQQVTLRCSSQSGHNTVSWYQQALGQGPQFIFQYYREEENGRGNFPPRFSGLQFPNYSSELNVNALELDDSALYLCASSSDTYEQYFGPGTRLTVT.

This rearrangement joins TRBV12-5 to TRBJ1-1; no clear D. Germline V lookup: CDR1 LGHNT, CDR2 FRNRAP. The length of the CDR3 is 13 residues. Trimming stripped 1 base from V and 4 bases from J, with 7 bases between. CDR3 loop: CASGLGDATEAFF. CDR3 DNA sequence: TGTGCTAGTGGTTTGGGGGATGCCACTGAAGCTTTCTTT.

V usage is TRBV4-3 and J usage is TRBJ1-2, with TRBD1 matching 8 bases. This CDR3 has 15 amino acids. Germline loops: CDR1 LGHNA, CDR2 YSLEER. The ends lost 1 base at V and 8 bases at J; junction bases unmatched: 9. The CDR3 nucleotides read TGCGCCAGCAGCCAAGCGGACAGGGTAACGAGGGGCTACACCTTC. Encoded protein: CASSQADRVTRGYTF.

CDR3 DNA: TGTGCCAGCACCCCAGGACTTCAACACGGCTATGGCTACACCTTC. This encodes CASTPGLQHGYGYTF. V usage is TRBV28 and J usage is TRBJ1-2; no reliable D call. Germline V gene data show CDR1 as MDHEN and CDR2 as SYDVKM. The CDR3 spans 15 residues. The V end lost 7 bases, the J end lost 4 bases, and 19 bases lay between the germline ends.

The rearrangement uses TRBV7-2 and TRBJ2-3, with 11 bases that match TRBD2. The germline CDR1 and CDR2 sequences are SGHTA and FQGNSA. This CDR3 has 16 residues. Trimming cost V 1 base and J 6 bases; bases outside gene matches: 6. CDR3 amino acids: CASSLDWTSGQDTQYF. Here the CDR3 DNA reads TGTGCCAGCAGCTTAGATTGGACTAGCGGGCAGGATACGCAGTATTTT.

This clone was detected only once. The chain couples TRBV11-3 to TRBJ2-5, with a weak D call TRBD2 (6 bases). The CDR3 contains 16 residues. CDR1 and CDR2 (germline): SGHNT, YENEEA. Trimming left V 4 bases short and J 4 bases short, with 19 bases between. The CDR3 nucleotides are TGTGCCAGCAGCTCGATAAAAGGGACTGGGCTAGAGACCCAGTACTTC. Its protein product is CASSSIKGTGLETQYF.

CDR3 sequence: CASRAGTGNGANVLTF. CDR3 nucleotide sequence: TGCGCCAGCAGGGCCGGGACAGGGAACGGGGCCAACGTCCTGACTTTC. The V gene is TRBV5-1, the J gene TRBJ2-6, with 9 bases aligning to TRBD1. V trimming: 5 bases; J trimming: 4 bases; junction bases outside the gene matches: 7. This CDR3 contains 16 residues. Germline CDR1 reads SGHRS; CDR2 reads YFSETQ.

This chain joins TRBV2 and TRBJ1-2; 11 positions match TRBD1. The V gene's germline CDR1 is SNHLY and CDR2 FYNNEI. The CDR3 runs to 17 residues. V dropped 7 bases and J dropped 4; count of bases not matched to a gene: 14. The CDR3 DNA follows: TGTGCCAGCACCCTAGGACAGGGGGCCACGTCGGGCTATGGCTACACCTTC. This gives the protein CASTLGQGATSGYGYTF. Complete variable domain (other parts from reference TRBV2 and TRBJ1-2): EPEVTQTPSHQVTQMGQEVILRCVPISNHLYFYWYRQILGQKVEFLVSFYNNEISEKSEIFDDQFSVERPDGSNFTLKIRSTKLEDSAMYFCASTLGQGATSGYGYTFGSGTRLTVV.

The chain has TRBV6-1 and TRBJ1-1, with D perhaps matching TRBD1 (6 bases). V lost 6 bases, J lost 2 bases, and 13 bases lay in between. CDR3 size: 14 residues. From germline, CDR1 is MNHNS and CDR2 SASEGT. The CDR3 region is CASRETGRNTEAFF. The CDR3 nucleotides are TGTGCCAGCAGGGAAACAGGGCGAAACACTGAAGCTTTCTTT.

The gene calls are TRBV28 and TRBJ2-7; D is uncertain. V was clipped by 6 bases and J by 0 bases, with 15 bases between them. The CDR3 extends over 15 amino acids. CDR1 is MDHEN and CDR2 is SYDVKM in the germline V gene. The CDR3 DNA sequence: TGTGCCAGCAGCCTCCGGCCGGAGAGCTCCTACGAGCAGTACTTC. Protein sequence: CASSLRPESSYEQYF.

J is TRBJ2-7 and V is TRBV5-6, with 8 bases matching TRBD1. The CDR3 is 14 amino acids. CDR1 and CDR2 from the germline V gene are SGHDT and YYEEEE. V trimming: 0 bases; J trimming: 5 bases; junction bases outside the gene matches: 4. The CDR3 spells CASSLVSGGNEQYF. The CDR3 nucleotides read TGTGCCAGCAGCTTGGTTTCAGGGGGCAACGAGCAGTACTTC.

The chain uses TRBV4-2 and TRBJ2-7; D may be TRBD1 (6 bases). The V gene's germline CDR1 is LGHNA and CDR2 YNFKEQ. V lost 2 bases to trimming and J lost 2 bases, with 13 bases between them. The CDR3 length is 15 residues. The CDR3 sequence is CASSQTGFLAYEQYF. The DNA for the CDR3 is TGTGCCAGCAGCCAAACAGGGTTCTTAGCCTACGAGCAGTACTTC.

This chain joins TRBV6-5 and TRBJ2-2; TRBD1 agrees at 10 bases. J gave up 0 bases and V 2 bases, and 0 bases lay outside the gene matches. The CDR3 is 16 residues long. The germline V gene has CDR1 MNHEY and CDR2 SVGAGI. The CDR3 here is CASSYGQGANTGELFF. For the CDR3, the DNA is TGTGCCAGCAGTTACGGACAGGGGGCGAACACCGGGGAGCTGTTTTTT.

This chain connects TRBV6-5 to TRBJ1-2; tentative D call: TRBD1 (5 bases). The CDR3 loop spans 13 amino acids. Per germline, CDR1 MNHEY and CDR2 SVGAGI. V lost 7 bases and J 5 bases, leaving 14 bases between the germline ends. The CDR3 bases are TGTGCCAGCATGAAGCAGGGCTCATATGGCTACACCTTC. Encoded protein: CASMKQGSYGYTF.

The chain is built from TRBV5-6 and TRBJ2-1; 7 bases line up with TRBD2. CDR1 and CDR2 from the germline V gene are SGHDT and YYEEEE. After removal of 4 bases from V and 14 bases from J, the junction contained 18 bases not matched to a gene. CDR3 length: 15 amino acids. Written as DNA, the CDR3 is TGTGCCAGCAGCCCGGACGGGGAGGGAGTAACTCTTAAGTTCTTC. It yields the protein CASSPDGEGVTLKFF.

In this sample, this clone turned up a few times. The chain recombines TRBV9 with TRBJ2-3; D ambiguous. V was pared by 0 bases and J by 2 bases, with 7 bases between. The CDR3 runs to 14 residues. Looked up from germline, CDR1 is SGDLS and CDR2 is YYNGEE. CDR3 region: CASSVVPDTDTQYF. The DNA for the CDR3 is TGTGCCAGCAGCGTAGTGCCAGACACAGATACGCAGTATTTT.

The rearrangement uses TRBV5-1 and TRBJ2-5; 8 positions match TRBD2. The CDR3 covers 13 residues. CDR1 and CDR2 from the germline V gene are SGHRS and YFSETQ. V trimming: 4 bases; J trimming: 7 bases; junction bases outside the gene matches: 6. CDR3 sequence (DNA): TGCGCCAGCAGCCCCCGGGAGGGAGTGACCCAGTACTTC. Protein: CASSPREGVTQYF.

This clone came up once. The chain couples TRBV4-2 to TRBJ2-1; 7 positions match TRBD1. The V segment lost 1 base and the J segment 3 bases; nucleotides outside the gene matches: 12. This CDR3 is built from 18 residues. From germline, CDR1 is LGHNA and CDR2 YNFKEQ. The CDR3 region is CASSQVEGAPLIYNEQFF. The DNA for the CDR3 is TGTGCCAGCAGCCAAGTCGAGGGGGCCCCCTTAATCTACAATGAGCAGTTCTTC.

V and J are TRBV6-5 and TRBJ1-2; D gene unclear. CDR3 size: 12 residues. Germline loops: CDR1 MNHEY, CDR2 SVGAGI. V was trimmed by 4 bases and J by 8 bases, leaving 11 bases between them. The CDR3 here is CASSSSRVGYTF. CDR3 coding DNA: TGTGCCAGCAGTTCCTCCCGGGTAGGCTACACCTTC.

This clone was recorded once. CDR3 amino acids: CASSQDLTGLIRNTIYF. The CDR3 nucleotides read TGTGCCAGCAGCCAAGATCTTACAGGGCTGATTAGAAACACCATATATTTT. This chain joins TRBV4-2 and TRBJ1-3, with a weak D call TRBD1 (6 bases). This CDR3 contains 17 residues. Per germline, CDR1 LGHNA and CDR2 YNFKEQ. Trimming removed 0 bases at V and 5 bases at J, with 17 bases between.

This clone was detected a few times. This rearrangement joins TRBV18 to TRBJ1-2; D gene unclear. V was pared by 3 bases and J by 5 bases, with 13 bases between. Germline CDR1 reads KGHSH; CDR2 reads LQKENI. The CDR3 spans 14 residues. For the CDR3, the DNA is TGTGCCAGCTCACCGGACGGTAATAGTTATGGCTACACCTTC. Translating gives CASSPDGNSYGYTF.

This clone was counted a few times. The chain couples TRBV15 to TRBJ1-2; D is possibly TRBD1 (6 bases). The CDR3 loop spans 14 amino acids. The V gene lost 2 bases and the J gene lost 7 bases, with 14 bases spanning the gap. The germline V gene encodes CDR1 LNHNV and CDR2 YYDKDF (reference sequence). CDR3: CATSRTRGIGGYTF. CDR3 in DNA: TGTGCCACCAGCAGAACCAGGGGAATCGGTGGCTACACCTTC.

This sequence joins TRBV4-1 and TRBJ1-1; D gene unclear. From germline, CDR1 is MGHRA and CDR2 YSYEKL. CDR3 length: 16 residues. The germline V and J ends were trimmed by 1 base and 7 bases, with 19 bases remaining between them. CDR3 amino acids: CASSQVFNVRVVEAFF. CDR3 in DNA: TGCGCCAGCAGCCAAGTTTTTAATGTGAGGGTTGTTGAAGCTTTCTTT.

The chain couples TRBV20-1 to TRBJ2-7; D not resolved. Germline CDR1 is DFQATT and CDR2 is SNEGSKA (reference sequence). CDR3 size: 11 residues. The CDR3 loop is CSIEGDHEQYF. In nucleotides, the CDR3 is TGCAGCATAGAAGGAGACCACGAGCAGTACTTC.

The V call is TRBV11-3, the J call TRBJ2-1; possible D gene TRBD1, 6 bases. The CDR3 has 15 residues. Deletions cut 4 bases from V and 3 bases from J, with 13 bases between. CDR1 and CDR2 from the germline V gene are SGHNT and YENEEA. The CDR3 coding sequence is TGTGCCAGCAGCTCCACAGGGTGGGGCTACAATGAGCAGTTCTTC. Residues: CASSSTGWGYNEQFF.

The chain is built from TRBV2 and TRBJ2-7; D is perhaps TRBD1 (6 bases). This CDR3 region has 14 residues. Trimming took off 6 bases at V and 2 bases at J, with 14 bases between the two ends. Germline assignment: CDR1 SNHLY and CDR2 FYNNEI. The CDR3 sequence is CASRKLQGTYEQYF. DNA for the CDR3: TGTGCCAGCAGAAAACTCCAGGGGACCTACGAGCAGTACTTC. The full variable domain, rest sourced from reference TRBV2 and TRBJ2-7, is EPEVTQTPSHQVTQMGQEVILRCVPISNHLYFYWYRQILGQKVEFLVSFYNNEISEKSEIFDDQFSVERPDGSNFTLKIRSTKLEDSAMYFCASRKLQGTYEQYFGPGTRLTVT.

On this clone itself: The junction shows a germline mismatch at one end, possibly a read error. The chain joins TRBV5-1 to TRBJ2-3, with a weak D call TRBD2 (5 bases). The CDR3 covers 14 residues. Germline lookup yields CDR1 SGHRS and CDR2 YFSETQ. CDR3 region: CASSSGASKDTQYF. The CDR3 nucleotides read TGCGCCAGCTCGAGCGGTGCTAGCAAAGATACGCAGTATTTT.

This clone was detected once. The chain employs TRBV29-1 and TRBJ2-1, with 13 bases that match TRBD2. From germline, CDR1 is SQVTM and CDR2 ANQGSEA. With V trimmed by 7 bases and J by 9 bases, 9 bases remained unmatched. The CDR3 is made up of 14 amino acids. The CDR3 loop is CSAPTSGRYGEQFF. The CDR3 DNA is TGCAGCGCCCCGACTAGCGGGAGGTACGGTGAGCAGTTCTTC.